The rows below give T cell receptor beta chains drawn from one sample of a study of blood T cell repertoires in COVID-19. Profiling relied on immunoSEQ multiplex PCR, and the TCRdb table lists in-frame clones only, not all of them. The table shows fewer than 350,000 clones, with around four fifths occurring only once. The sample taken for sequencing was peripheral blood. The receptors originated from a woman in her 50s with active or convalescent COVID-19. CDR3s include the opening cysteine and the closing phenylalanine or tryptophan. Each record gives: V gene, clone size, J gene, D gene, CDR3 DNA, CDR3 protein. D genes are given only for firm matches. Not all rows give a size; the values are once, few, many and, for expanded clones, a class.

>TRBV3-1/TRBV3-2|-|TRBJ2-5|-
TGTGCCAGCAGTCGTTACCCCTCTCAGGAGACCCAGTACTTC
CASSRYPSQETQYF
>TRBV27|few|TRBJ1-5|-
TGTGCCAGCAGTTTAGGTTGGGCTCAGCCCCAGCATTTT
CASSLGWAQPQHF
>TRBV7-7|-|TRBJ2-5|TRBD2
TGTGCCAGCAGCCAAACGGGACTAGCGCAAGAGACCCAGTACTTC
CASSQTGLAQETQYF
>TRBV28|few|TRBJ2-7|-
TGTGCCAGCAGTTCCGACAGGACCTACGAGCAGTACTTC
CASSSDRTYEQYF
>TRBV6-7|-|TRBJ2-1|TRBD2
TGTGCCAGCAGTTACTCAGAACTAGCGGGATTCTACAATGAGCAGTTCTTC
CASSYSELAGFYNEQFF
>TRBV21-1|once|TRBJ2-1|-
TGTGCCAGCAGCAAAGGAGGTCCTAGCGGGAGGCATGAGCAGTTCTTC
CASSKGGPSGRHEQFF
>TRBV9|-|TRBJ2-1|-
TGTGCCAGCAGTCACGGGACTCTAGGTAGCAATGAGCAGTTCTTC
CASSHGTLGSNEQFF
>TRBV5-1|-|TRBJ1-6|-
TGCGCCAGCAGCTTAGAGAACCGATATAATTCACCCCTCCACTTT
CASSLENRYNSPLHF
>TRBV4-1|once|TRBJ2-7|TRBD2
TGCGCCAGCAGCCAAGTTTGGGGAGGGAAAGCCTACGAGCAGTACTTC
CASSQVWGGKAYEQYF
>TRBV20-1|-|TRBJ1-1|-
TGCAGTGCTGTACATGAACAAGCTTTCTTT
CSAVHEQAFF
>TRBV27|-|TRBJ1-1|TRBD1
TGTGCCAGCACCCCGACAGGGGGTACCACTGAAGCTTTCTTT
CASTPTGGTTEAFF
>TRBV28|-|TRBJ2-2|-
TGTGCCAGCACCAGGACAGCCGGGGAGCTGTTTTTT
CASTRTAGELFF
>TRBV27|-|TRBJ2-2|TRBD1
TGTGCCAGCAGTTTCCGAAGAACCGGGACAGTATACACCGGGGAGCTGTTTTTT
CASSFRRTGTVYTGELFF
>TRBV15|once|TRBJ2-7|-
TGTGCCACCAGCAGAGACAGCTACGAGCAGTACTTC
CATSRDSYEQYF
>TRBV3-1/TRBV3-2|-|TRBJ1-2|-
TGTGCCAGCTTCGAAGGGGGACGTTTTAACTATGGCTACACCTTC
CASFEGGRFNYGYTF
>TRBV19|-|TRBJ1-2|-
TGTGCCAGTAGTATCGACAGATTCTATGGCTACACCTTC
CASSIDRFYGYTF
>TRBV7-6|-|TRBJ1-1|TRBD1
TGTGCCAGCAGCACGGGACAGTTACCGAACACTGAAGCTTTCTTT
CASSTGQLPNTEAFF
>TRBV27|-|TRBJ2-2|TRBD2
TGTGCCAGCGCCACTACTAGCGGAAGGACCGGGGAGCTGTTTTTT
CASATTSGRTGELFF
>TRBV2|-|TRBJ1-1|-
TGTGCCAGCAGTGTATACAAGAACACTGAAGCTTTCTTT
CASSVYKNTEAFF
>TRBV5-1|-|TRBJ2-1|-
TGCGCCAGCAGCTTGGGGGAGGCCTACAATGAACAGTTCTTC
CASSLGEAYNEQFF
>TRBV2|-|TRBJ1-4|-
TGTGCCAGCAGTTTTATACGGGAAAAACTGTTTTTT
CASSFIREKLFF
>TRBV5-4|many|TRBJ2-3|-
TGTGCCAGCAGCTTGGATCGGTTTTCCGGAGATACGCAGTATTTT
CASSLDRFSGDTQYF
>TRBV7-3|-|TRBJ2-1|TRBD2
TGTGCCAGCAGCTTAAGGGATAGCGGGCCTACCTACAATGAGCAGTTCTTC
CASSLRDSGPTYNEQFF
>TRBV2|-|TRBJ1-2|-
TGTGCCAGCAGGAGGGAGGGAGGGGTTGATTATGGCTACACCTTC
CASRREGGVDYGYTF
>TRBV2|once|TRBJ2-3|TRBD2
TGTGCCAGCAGTGAACGGACTAGCGGGATCGGAGATACGCAGTATTTT
CASSERTSGIGDTQYF
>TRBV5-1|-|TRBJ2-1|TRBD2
TGCGCCAGCAGCGGAGGACTAGCGGGAGGGTTCGATGAGCAGTTCTTC
CASSGGLAGGFDEQFF
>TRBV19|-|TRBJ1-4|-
TGTGCCAGTAGTATCTTTCCTCCTGAAAAACTGTTTTTT
CASSIFPPEKLFF
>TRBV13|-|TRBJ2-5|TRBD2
TGTGCCAGCAGCGACTGGGTAGCGGGAGTTCGAACCCAGTACTTC
CASSDWVAGVRTQYF
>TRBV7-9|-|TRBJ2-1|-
TGTGCCAGCAGCCCCTGGGCGCGAGACAACAATGAGCAGTTCTTC
CASSPWARDNNEQFF